These T cell receptor beta chains were read from a single sample in a study of human T cells and chemical hapten exposure. One entry per CDR3 protein, called by TCRdb with MiXCR from the RACE reads. The table has some 77,000 distinct CDR3 sequences, 10% seen once. The sequencing used whole blood, collected in connection with sensitization to the hapten diphenylcyclopropenone (DPC). These receptors were obtained from a woman in her forties or fifties with alopecia areata. Some clones in this sample may be carry-over from other donors' samples. CDR3s include the opening cysteine and the closing phenylalanine or tryptophan. The D gene is left open where the match is weak. Some rows mark clone size as missing; the rest say once, few, many or name a class of expanded clone.

abundance	v_gene	j_gene	d_gene	CDR3aa	CDR3nt
few	TRBV5-1	TRBJ2-2	NA	CASSLAGGELFF	TGCGCCAGCAGCTTGGCGGGCGGGGAGCTGTTTTTT
NA	TRBV29-1	TRBJ2-3	NA	CSVRPPGTDTQYF	TGCAGCGTCCGTCCTCCGGGCACAGATACGCAGTATTTT
many	TRBV11-2	TRBJ2-7	TRBD2	CASSPRERDRDEQYF	TGTGCCAGCAGCCCTAGGGAGCGGGACCGTGACGAGCAGTACTTC
many	TRBV20-1	TRBJ1-4	NA	CSARQPGEKLFF	TGCAGTGCTCGGCAGCCTGGGGAAAAACTGTTTTTT
many	TRBV7-3	TRBJ2-2	NA	CASSSGLSTGELFF	TGTGCCAGCAGCTCTGGTTTATCCACCGGGGAGCTGTTTTTT
few	TRBV20-1	TRBJ2-7	TRBD2	CSAPGGPRVYEQYF	TGCAGTGCCCCGGGAGGACCACGAGTCTACGAGCAGTACTTC
few	TRBV3-1	TRBJ2-7	NA	CASSQGPARAYEQYF	TGTGCCAGCAGCCAAGGGCCGGCCCGGGCTTACGAGCAGTACTTC
NA	TRBV18	TRBJ1-6	NA	CASSRHGQSSYNSPLHF	TGTGCCAGCTCACGACACGGTCAGAGCTCCTATAATTCACCCCTCCACTTT
NA	TRBV23-1	TRBJ2-7	TRBD2	CASGTSGKLAPYEQYF	TGCGCCAGCGGGACTAGCGGAAAACTAGCCCCCTACGAGCAGTACTTC
NA	TRBV12-3/TRBV12-4	TRBJ1-1	NA	CASSFADRKDTEAFF	TGTGCCAGCAGTTTCGCCGACAGAAAGGACACTGAAGCTTTCTTT
few	TRBV7-2	TRBJ2-1	NA	CASSLGPSSNEQFF	TGTGCCAGCAGCTTAGGCCCAAGTTCCAATGAGCAGTTCTTC
few	TRBV6-6	TRBJ2-7	NA	CASSRPRQETSYEQYF	TGTGCCAGCAGTCGACCCCGACAGGAGACCTCCTACGAGCAGTACTTC
many	TRBV2	TRBJ2-7	TRBD2	CASSEVLAGAYEQYF	TGTGCCAGCAGTGAAGTGCTAGCGGGAGCCTACGAGCAGTACTTC
many	TRBV19	TRBJ1-5	TRBD1	CASSPGPGGIQPQHF	TGTGCCAGTAGTCCTGGGCCAGGGGGTATTCAGCCCCAGCATTTT
NA	TRBV5-1	TRBJ1-6	NA	CASSGSSGNSPLHF	TGCGCCAGCAGCGGGAGCTCCGGAAATTCACCCCTCCACTTT
NA	TRBV2	TRBJ2-1	TRBD2	CATSVGTSGRDEQFF	TGTGCCACCTCTGTTGGGACTAGCGGGAGAGATGAGCAGTTCTTC
few	TRBV3-1	TRBJ2-1	NA	CASSAGLAQGGASYNEQFF	TGTGCCAGCAGCGCAGGGCTAGCGCAAGGGGGGGCCTCCTACAATGAGCAGTTCTTC
many	TRBV7-6	TRBJ2-1	TRBD2	CASSLMTSGVIEQFF	TGTGCCAGCAGCTTAATGACTAGCGGTGTCATTGAGCAGTTCTTC
many	TRBV20-1	TRBJ2-2	NA	CSAPGTPAGELFF	TGCAGTGCACCCGGGACCCCTGCCGGGGAGCTGTTTTTT
NA	TRBV7-9	TRBJ2-1	NA	CASSSPGGDYDNEQFF	TGTGCCAGCAGCTCCCCCGGAGGAGACTACGACAATGAGCAGTTCTTC
NA	TRBV11-2	TRBJ2-1	TRBD1	CASSAPGQGKIIEQFF	TGTGCCAGCAGCGCCCCGGGACAGGGGAAAATCATTGAGCAGTTCTTC
NA	TRBV5-1	TRBJ1-2	NA	CASSLEPLTTYGYTF	TGCGCCAGCAGCCTAGAACCCCTTACAACCTATGGCTACACCTTC
few	TRBV20-1	TRBJ1-4	NA	CSAPGRGPEKLFF	TGCAGTGCTCCAGGGCGGGGACCTGAAAAACTGTTTTTT
NA	TRBV24-1	TRBJ1-1	NA	CATSTGAEAFF	TGTGCCACCTCAACGGGCGCTGAAGCTTTCTTT
few	TRBV29-1	TRBJ1-2	NA	CSVENSNYGYTF	TGCAGCGTTGAAAACAGTAACTATGGCTACACCTTC
few	TRBV20-1	TRBJ1-2	NA	CSASDRTTNYGYTF	TGCAGTGCTTCAGACAGAACCACTAACTATGGCTACACCTTC
NA	TRBV7-9	TRBJ2-7	NA	CASSSRQYSYEQYF	TGTGCCAGCAGCTCCCGACAGTACTCCTACGAGCAGTACTTC
NA	TRBV12-3/TRBV12-4	TRBJ1-1	NA	CASRSKGYLGTEAFF	TGTGCCAGCAGATCGAAGGGGTATTTGGGCACTGAAGCTTTCTTT
few	TRBV12-3/TRBV12-4	TRBJ1-2	TRBD1	CASSLWDRNYGYTF	TGTGCCAGCAGTTTGTGGGACAGAAACTATGGCTACACCTTC
NA	TRBV4-1	TRBJ2-1	TRBD2	CASSQVQGTSGREQFF	TGCGCCAGCAGCCAAGTCCAGGGGACTAGCGGGCGTGAGCAGTTCTTC
many	TRBV7-6	TRBJ2-5	NA	CASSRRETQYF	TGTGCCAGCAGCCGGCGAGAGACCCAGTACTTC
few	TRBV3-1	TRBJ2-7	NA	CASSQDLRSFYEQYF	TGTGCCAGCAGCCAAGATCTGCGGTCCTTCTACGAGCAGTACTTC
few	TRBV29-1	TRBJ2-4	NA	CSHGSQNIQYF	TGCAGCCACGGGAGCCAAAACATTCAGTACTTC
few	TRBV7-9	TRBJ2-2	NA	CASSQDTNTGELFF	TGTGCCAGCAGCCAGGACACCAACACCGGGGAGCTGTTTTTT
many	TRBV29-1	TRBJ1-2	NA	CSVERPGGYTF	TGCAGCGTTGAGAGACCTGGAGGCTACACCTTC
NA	TRBV30	TRBJ2-6	NA	CAWNSGANVLTF	TGTGCCTGGAACTCTGGGGCCAACGTCCTGACTTTC
few	TRBV5-1	TRBJ1-5	NA	CASSPEGTVEPQHF	TGCGCCAGCAGCCCGGAGGGGACCGTCGAGCCCCAGCATTTT
few	TRBV20-1	TRBJ2-1	NA	CSARDLGSRREQFF	TGCAGTGCTAGAGATCTCGGCAGTCGTAGGGAGCAGTTCTTC
NA	TRBV20-1	TRBJ2-3	TRBD1	CSAKRQGDTQYF	TGCAGTGCTAAGCGACAGGGGGATACGCAGTATTTT
NA	TRBV11-3	TRBJ2-7	NA	CASSFFGQTSSYEQYF	TGTGCCAGCAGCTTCTTTGGACAGACCTCCTCCTACGAGCAGTACTTC
NA	TRBV29-1	TRBJ1-4	NA	CSVVGQGSEKLFF	TGCAGCGTTGTTGGGCAGGGGAGTGAAAAACTGTTTTTT
NA	TRBV7-6	TRBJ2-1	TRBD2	CASSLGTSGSNNEQFF	TGTGCCAGCAGCCTCGGGACTAGCGGGAGTAACAATGAGCAGTTCTTC
many	TRBV12-3/TRBV12-4	TRBJ2-1	NA	CASSRPPRNEQFF	TGTGCCAGCAGTCGTCCTCCACGGAATGAGCAGTTCTTC
few	TRBV6-5	TRBJ2-3	NA	CASSMTATDTQYF	TGTGCCAGCAGTATGACAGCCACAGATACGCAGTATTTT
NA	TRBV20-1	TRBJ2-1	NA	CSAGLSAQFF	TGCAGTGCCGGCTTATCGGCACAGTTCTTC
few	TRBV27	TRBJ2-7	NA	CASSRTGGGPYEQYF	TGTGCCAGCTCCCGGACGGGCGGAGGCCCCTACGAGCAGTACTTC